This T cell receptor beta chain appears in the sequencing data of a study of blood T cell repertoires in COVID-19. For the study at large: Some COVID-19 samples were acute and others convalescent; all came from the United States, Italy and Spain. T cells, B-cell-depleted T cells, or PBMCs provided the cDNA or gDNA that served as material.

V lost 4 bases and J lost 6, with 5 bases in between. This CDR3 has 11 amino acids. CDR1 is SGHDT and CDR2 is YYEEEE in the germline V gene. Per the authors' pipeline: Reference gene primer amplification yielded estimated nucleated cell counts. Libraries were prepared by immunoSEQ multiplex PCR; TCRdb keeps only in-frame clonotypes and omits some of them. The DNA was the basis for D and trimming; V, J and clone size are from that table. Of some 89,000 clones in the sample, about four fifths were seen once. V is TRBV5-6 and J is TRBJ2-1; D perhaps matches TRBD1 (5 bases). This TCR came from a woman of 80 years or more with acute or convalescent COVID-19. The sample consisted of peripheral blood. This CDR3 reads CASSQGNEQFF. DNA of the CDR3: TGTGCCAGCAGCCAGGGCAATGAGCAGTTCTTC.